This is a list of T cell receptor beta chains from one sample in a study of shared clonotypes between healthy human individuals. Sequencing used immunoSEQ multiplex PCR; TCRdb keeps in-frame clones, though not all of them. This table holds over a million clones, 75% to 80% found once. The material sequenced was memory CD4+ T cells from PBMCs. The source of these receptors is a man between 18 and 35 years old in good health. Some clones in this sample may be carry-over from other donors' samples. Each CDR3 is given with its conserved first and last residue. Each record gives: V gene, J gene, clone size, D gene, CDR3 protein, CDR3 DNA. A D gene is named only where the DNA matches it firmly. Clone size, where shown, is once, few, many, or a class for clones that have expanded.

v_gene: TRBV30
j_gene: TRBJ1-1
abundance: -
d_gene: -
CDR3aa: CAWSAYRSTEAFF
CDR3nt: TGTGCCTGGAGTGCCTACAGGAGCACAGAAGCTTTCTTT

v_gene: TRBV19
j_gene: TRBJ1-5
abundance: -
d_gene: -
CDR3aa: CASIPFGGDNQPQHF
CDR3nt: TGTGCCAGTATCCCCTTTGGAGGGGACAATCAGCCCCAGCATTTT

v_gene: TRBV9
j_gene: TRBJ1-5
abundance: once
d_gene: TRBD1
CDR3aa: CASSVGTGGDQPQHF
CDR3nt: TGTGCCAGCAGCGTTGGGACAGGGGGCGATCAGCCCCAGCATTTT

v_gene: TRBV21-1
j_gene: TRBJ1-4
abundance: -
d_gene: -
CDR3aa: CASSILGRGDEKLFF
CDR3nt: TGTGCCAGCAGCATCTTGGGCCGGGGGGATGAAAAACTGTTTTTT

v_gene: TRBV5-1
j_gene: TRBJ2-7
abundance: -
d_gene: -
CDR3aa: CASSLVFLGPGEQYF
CDR3nt: TGCGCCAGCAGCTTGGTATTTCTGGGTCCCGGGGAGCAGTACTTC

v_gene: TRBV9
j_gene: TRBJ2-3
abundance: -
d_gene: TRBD1
CDR3aa: CASSALQGTTQYF
CDR3nt: TGTGCCAGCAGCGCCCTACAGGGGACTACGCAGTATTTT

v_gene: TRBV6-5
j_gene: TRBJ1-3
abundance: -
d_gene: -
CDR3aa: CASSYGTNSGNTIYF
CDR3nt: TGTGCCAGCAGTTACGGGACCAATTCTGGAAACACCATATATTTT

v_gene: TRBV10-3
j_gene: TRBJ2-2
abundance: -
d_gene: -
CDR3aa: CAILGAGASGELFF
CDR3nt: TGTGCCATCCTCGGGGCGGGGGCGTCCGGGGAGCTGTTTTTT

v_gene: TRBV5-1
j_gene: TRBJ2-7
abundance: -
d_gene: -
CDR3aa: CASSFTIPYEQYF
CDR3nt: TGCGCCAGCAGCTTCACCATTCCCTACGAGCAGTACTTC

v_gene: TRBV18
j_gene: TRBJ2-3
abundance: -
d_gene: TRBD1
CDR3aa: CASSPGGRTDTQYF
CDR3nt: TGTGCCAGCTCGCCAGGGGGCCGGACAGATACGCAGTATTTT

v_gene: TRBV11-2
j_gene: TRBJ2-7
abundance: few
d_gene: TRBD2
CDR3aa: CASSSGTSGRYYEQYF
CDR3nt: TGTGCCAGCAGCTCCGGGACTAGCGGGCGCTACTACGAGCAGTACTTC